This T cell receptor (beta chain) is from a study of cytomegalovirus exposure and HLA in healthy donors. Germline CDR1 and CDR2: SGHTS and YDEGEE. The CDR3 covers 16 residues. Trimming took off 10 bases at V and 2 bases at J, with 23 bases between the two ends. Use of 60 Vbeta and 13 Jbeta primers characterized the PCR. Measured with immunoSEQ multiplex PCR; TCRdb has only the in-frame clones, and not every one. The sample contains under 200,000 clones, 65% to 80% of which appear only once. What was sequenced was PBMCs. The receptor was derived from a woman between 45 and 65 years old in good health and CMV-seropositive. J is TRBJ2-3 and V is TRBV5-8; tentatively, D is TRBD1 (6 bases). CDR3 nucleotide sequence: TGTGCCGGCCAGGGGAGAGGGTTTGCATTCACAGATACGCAGTATTTT. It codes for CAGQGRGFAFTDTQYF.